Each of the 5 T cell receptor beta chains below was sequenced from the same sample in a study of T cells in Graves' hyperthyroidism and ophthalmopathy. It was RNA transcripts that yielded the amplified TCR beta CDR3 regions. During a first-round RT-PCR of the TCR CDR3, the HTBI primer set was used. MiXCR, applied by TCRdb to the multiplex PCR reads, yields one record per CDR3 protein. The table records 300,000 to 500,000 distinct CDR3 sequences, 11% to 15% of them present only once. The sample taken for sequencing was blood. These receptors were taken from a man aged 50 to 60 with Graves' ophthalmopathy.

The chain couples TRBV4-1 to TRBJ2-7; D tentatively reads TRBD1 or TRBD2 (5 bases each). This CDR3 region has 15 residues. The V end was cut by 0 bases, the J end by 5 bases, with 14 bases between. The germline V gene encodes CDR1 MGHRA and CDR2 YSYEKL. CDR3 sequence: CASSQDWGTRNEQYF. In DNA, the CDR3 is TGCGCCAGCAGCCAAGATTGGGGGACCAGGAACGAGCAGTACTTC.

CDR3 nucleotides: TGTGCCACCAGTGACCCCCCCAGCGGGGGGGTCACAGATACGCAGTATTTT. Its translation: CATSDPPSGGVTDTQYF. The chain joins TRBV24-1 to TRBJ2-3; 10 bases agree with TRBD2. The CDR3 totals 17 residues. J was trimmed by 2 bases and V by 4 bases; bases with no gene match: 8. In germline, CDR1 is KGHDR, CDR2 SFDVKD.

This clonotype was observed a handful of times. A much bigger clone sits one base away, suggesting this may be a read error. V and J are TRBV30 and TRBJ1-2; no firm D call. This CDR3 has 13 residues. Germline loops: CDR1 GTSNPN, CDR2 SVGIG (reference sequence). CDR3 amino acids: CAWRDEGFGGNTF. The CDR3, as DNA: TGTGCCTGGAGGGACGAAGGGTTTGGTGGCAACACCTTC. Drawing the rest from reference TRBV30 and TRBJ1-2, the complete variable domain is SQTIHQWPATLVQPVGSPLSLECTVEGTSNPNLYWYRQAAGRGLQLLFYSVGIGQISSEVPQNLSASRPQDRQFILSSKKLLLSDSGFYLCAWRDEGFGGNTFGSGTRLTVV.

The chain has TRBV29-1 and TRBJ1-1; weak D call: TRBD1 (5 bases). The V and J ends lost 7 bases and 2 bases respectively, with 14 bases between them. The V gene's germline CDR1 is SQVTM and CDR2 ANQGSEA. This CDR3 region has 13 residues. CDR3 region: CSAAGRANTEAFF. The CDR3, as DNA: TGCAGCGCAGCAGGGAGAGCTAACACTGAAGCTTTCTTT.

In this sample, this clonotype turned up once. The chain has TRBV29-1 and TRBJ2-3; 7 bases are a match to TRBD2. Germline values: CDR1 SQVTM, CDR2 ANQGSEA. There are 14 residues in the CDR3. V gave up 5 bases and J gave up 2 bases; unmatched junction bases: 7. The CDR3 sequence is CSVREGKNTDTQYF. The CDR3 bases are TGCAGCGTTAGGGAGGGTAAGAACACAGATACGCAGTATTTT.